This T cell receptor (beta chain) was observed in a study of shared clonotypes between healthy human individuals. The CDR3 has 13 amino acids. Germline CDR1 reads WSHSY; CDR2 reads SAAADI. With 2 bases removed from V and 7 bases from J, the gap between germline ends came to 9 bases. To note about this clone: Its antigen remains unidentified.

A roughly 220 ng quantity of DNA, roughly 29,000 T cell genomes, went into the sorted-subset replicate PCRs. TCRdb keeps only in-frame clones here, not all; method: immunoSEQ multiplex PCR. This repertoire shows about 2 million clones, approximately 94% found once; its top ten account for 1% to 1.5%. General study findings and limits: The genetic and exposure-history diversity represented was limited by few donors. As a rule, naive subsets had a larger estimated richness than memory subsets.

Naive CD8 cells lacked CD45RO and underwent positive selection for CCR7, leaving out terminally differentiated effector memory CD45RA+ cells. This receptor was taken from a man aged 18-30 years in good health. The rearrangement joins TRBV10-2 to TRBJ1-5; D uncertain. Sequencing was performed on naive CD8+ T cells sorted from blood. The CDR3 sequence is CASSEQPAQPQHF. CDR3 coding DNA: TGCGCCAGCAGTGAGCAGCCCGCCCAGCCCCAGCATTTT.